These 10 T cell receptor beta chains share one sample of origin, sequenced in a study of blood T cell repertoires in COVID-19. Sequenced by immunoSEQ multiplex PCR; TCRdb stores in-frame clones only, minus some. The sample contains 200,000 to 250,000 clones, roughly 84% of which appear only once. The material sequenced was peripheral blood. The receptors were gathered from a man aged 45-65 years with active or convalescent COVID-19.

V is TRBV7-9 and J is TRBJ1-1, with D maybe TRBD1 (6 bases). This CDR3 comprises 16 residues. Looked up from germline, CDR1 is SEHNR and CDR2 is FQNEAQ (reference sequence). The ends were cut back, 5 bases at V and 1 base at J, with 17 bases in the middle. CDR3 sequence: CASSPTGTIRNTEAFF. The CDR3 DNA reads TGTGCCAGCAGCCCCACAGGGACCATTAGGAACACTGAAGCTTTCTTT.

The CDR3 spells CASSSVAGGNGELFF. Written as DNA, the CDR3 is TGTGCCAGTAGTTCCGTGGCGGGGGGGAACGGGGAGCTGTTTTTT. The chain couples TRBV19 to TRBJ2-2, with 9 bases that match TRBD2. V trimming: 5 bases; J trimming: 7 bases; junction bases outside the gene matches: 8. CDR1 is LNHDA and CDR2 is SQIVND in the germline V gene (reference sequence). This CDR3 is 15 amino acids long.

J is TRBJ2-7 and V is TRBV21-1; whether TRBD1, the table's D call, matches the DNA was not checked. TRBV21-1 constitutes a pseudogene. This CDR3 region has 13 residues. The CDR3 DNA follows: TGTGCCAGCAGCGTGGTGGGCAGGGGAGAGCAGTACGTC. It codes for CASSVVGRGEQYV.

The V gene is TRBV6-1, the J gene TRBJ2-3; 8 bases fit TRBD2. The CDR3 extends over 17 amino acids. Germline-derived CDR1 and CDR2 are MNHNS and SASEGT. Trimming removed 3 bases from V and 6 bases from J; junction bases left unmatched: 14. CDR3 DNA: TGTGCCAGCAGTGATGGGGTCTTGGCGGGGGGTTCCGATACGCAGTATTTT. It yields the protein CASSDGVLAGGSDTQYF.

The V gene is TRBV4-3, the J gene TRBJ1-6, with D perhaps matching TRBD1 (6 bases). CDR3 size: 18 residues. Per the germline V gene, CDR1 is LGHNA and CDR2 is YSLEER. The V end lost 1 base, the J end lost 0 bases, and 13 bases lay between the germline ends. CDR3 region: CASSQASGGLSYNSPLHF. The CDR3, as DNA: TGCGCCAGCAGCCAAGCCTCCGGGGGGCTCTCCTATAATTCACCCCTCCACTTT.

The rearrangement joins TRBV18 to TRBJ1-3; the match to TRBD1 covers 8 bases. Germline CDR1 reads KGHSH; CDR2 reads LQKENI. Trimming at V came to 3 bases and at J to 3 bases, leaving 1 base not matched to a gene. The CDR3 extends over 14 amino acids. CDR3 region: CASSPGTGGNTIYF. In nucleotides, the CDR3 is TGTGCCAGCTCACCCGGGACAGGTGGAAACACCATATATTTT.

The chain is built from TRBV19 and TRBJ2-3; the match to TRBD2 covers 7 bases. Germline CDR1 and CDR2: LNHDA and SQIVND (reference sequence). J lost 4 bases, V lost 6 bases, and 10 bases had no gene match. This CDR3 is built from 15 residues. The CDR3 DNA reads TGTGCCAGTAGCATCGGCCCGGGGAGGGCAGATACGCAGTATTTT. As protein: CASSIGPGRADTQYF.

The genes are TRBV6-5 and TRBJ2-5, with TRBD2 matching over 8 bases. Germline CDR1 and CDR2: MNHEY and SVGAGI. CDR3 length equals 13 residues. V lost 3 bases, J lost 4 bases, and 1 base stayed unmatched. The CDR3 spells CASSYRGGETQYF. The CDR3 DNA is TGTGCCAGCAGTTATCGGGGGGGAGAGACCCAGTACTTC.

The V gene is TRBV7-8, the J gene TRBJ2-1; 8 bases align to TRBD1. Germline V gene data show CDR1 as SGHVS and CDR2 as FQNEAQ. This CDR3 has 15 amino acids. The V and J ends lost 4 bases and 5 bases, in that order; junction bases with no gene match: 7. The CDR3 DNA is TGTGCCAGCAGCTCCCCGACAGGGGTGGACAATGAGCAGTTCTTC. Residues: CASSSPTGVDNEQFF.

J is TRBJ2-3 and V is TRBV3-1 (or the pseudogene TRBV3-2); TRBD2 is a possible D gene (5 bases). V lost 0 bases and J 1 base, leaving 8 bases between the germline ends. The CDR3 length is 15 residues. CDR1 and CDR2 from the germline V gene are LGHDT and YNNKEL (reference sequence). CDR3 loop: CASSQEFGGTDTQYF. In DNA, the CDR3 is TGTGCCAGCAGCCAAGAGTTCGGGGGCACAGATACGCAGTATTTT.